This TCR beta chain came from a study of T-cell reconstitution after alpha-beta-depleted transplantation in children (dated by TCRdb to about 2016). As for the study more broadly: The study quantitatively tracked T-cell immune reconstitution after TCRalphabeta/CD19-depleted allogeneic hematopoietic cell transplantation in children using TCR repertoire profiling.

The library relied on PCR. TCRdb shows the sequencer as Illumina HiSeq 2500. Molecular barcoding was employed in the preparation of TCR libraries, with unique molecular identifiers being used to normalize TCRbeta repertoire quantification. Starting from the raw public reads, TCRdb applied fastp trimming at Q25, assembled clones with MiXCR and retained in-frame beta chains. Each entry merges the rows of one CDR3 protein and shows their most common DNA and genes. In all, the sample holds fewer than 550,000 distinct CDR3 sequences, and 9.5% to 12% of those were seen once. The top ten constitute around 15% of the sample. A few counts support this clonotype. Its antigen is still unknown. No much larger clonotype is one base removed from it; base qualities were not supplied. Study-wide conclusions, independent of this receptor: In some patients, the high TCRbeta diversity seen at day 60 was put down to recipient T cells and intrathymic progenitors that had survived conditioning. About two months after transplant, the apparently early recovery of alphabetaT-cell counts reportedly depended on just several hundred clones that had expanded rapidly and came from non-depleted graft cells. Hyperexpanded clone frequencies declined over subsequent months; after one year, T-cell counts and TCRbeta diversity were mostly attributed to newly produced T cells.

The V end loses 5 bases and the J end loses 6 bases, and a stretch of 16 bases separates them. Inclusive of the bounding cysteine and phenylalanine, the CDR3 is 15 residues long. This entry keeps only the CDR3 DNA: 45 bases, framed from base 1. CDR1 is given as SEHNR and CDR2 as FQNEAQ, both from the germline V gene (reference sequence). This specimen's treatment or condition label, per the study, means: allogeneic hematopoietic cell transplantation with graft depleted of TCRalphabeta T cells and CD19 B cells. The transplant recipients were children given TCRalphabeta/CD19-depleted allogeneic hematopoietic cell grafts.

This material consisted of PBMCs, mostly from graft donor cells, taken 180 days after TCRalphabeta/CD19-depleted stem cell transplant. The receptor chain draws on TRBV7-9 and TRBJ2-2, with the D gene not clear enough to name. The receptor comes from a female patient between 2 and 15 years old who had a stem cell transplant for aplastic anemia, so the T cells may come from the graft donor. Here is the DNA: TGTGCCAGCAGCCCCCGATCGGGCCTCGCCGGGGAGCTGTTTTTT. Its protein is CASSPRSGLAGELFF.